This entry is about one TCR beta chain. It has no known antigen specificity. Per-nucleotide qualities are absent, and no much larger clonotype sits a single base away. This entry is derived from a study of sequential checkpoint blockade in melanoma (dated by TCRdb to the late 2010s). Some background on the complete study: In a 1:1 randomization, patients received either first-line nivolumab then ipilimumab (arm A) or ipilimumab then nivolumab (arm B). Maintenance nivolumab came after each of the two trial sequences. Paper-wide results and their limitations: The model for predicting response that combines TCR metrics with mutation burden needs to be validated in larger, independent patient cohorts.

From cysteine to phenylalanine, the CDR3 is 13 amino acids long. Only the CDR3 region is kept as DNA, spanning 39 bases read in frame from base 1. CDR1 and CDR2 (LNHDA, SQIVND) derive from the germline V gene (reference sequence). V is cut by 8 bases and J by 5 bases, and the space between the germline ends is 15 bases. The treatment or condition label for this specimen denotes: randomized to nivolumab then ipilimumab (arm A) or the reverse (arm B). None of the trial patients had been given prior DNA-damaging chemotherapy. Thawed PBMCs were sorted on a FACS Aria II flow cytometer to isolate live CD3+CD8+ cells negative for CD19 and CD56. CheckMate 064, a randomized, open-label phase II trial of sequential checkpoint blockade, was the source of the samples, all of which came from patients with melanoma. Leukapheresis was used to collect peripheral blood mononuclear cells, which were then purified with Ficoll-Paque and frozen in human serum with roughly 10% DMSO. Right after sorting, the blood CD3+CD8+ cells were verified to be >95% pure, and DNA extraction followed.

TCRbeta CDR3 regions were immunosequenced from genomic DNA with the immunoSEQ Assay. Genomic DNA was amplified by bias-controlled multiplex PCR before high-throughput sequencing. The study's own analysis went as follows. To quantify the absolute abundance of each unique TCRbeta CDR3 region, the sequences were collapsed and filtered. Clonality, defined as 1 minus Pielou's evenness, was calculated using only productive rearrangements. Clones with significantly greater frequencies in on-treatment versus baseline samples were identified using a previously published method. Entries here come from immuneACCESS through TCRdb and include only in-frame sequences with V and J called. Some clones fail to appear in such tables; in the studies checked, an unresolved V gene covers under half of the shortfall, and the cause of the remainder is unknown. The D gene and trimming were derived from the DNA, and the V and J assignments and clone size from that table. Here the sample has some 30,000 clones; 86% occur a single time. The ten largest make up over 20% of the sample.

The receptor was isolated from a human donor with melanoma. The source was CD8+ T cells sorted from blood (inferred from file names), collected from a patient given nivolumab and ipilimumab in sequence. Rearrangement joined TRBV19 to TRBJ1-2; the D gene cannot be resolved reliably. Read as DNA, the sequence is TGTGCCAGTGACCCCGGACGAGGGTATGGCTACACCTTC. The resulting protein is CASDPGRGYGYTF.